This T cell receptor (beta chain) was documented in a study of T cells in Graves' hyperthyroidism and ophthalmopathy. Findings of the study overall: By a 13 V-J model, ophthalmopathy was set apart from stable hyperthyroidism.

The CDR3 spans 15 residues. The V and J ends lost 6 bases and 2 bases, in that order; junction bases with no gene match: 4. Amplified TCR beta CDR3 regions came from RNA transcripts. HTBI primers drove first-round RT-PCR of the TCR CDR3. TCRdb independently ran MiXCR on the multiplex PCR reads; one entry per CDR3 protein. The sample carries roughly 420,000 distinct CDR3 sequences, 12% to 15% recorded once. Over 18 months, lack of ophthalmopathy progression marked Graves' hyperthyroidism as stable. Exclusions: uncontrolled infection, other autoimmune disease, pregnancy, lactation. There are many counts of this clonotype. Its antigen is unknown.

The receptor comes from a woman under 30 with Graves' hyperthyroidism. The specimen sequenced was blood. The V and J genes are TRBV12-3 or TRBV12-4 and TRBJ2-1; 10 bases are a match to TRBD2. Here the CDR3 reads CASSKLAGTYNEQFF. CDR3 sequence (DNA): TGTGCCAGCAGCAAACTAGCGGGAACCTACAATGAGCAGTTCTTC.